This T cell receptor (beta chain) derives from a study of T-cell reconstitution after alpha-beta-depleted transplantation in children. General observations from the study: There were some patients whose high TCRbeta diversity at day 60 came from surviving recipient T cells and thymic progenitors. T-cell numbers and diversity one year post-transplant derived largely from freshly generated T cells. Several hundred expanded graft clones reportedly supplied alpha-beta T cells about two months after transplant.

Molecular barcoding with unique molecular identifiers was used for the TCRbeta library. In TCRdb, the PCR reads were re-called with MiXCR into one record per CDR3 protein. Of approximately 290,000 distinct CDR3 sequences listed, 11% were seen once; the top ten hold 23%. This clonotype has a count of ten or more. The antigen is unknown. Sequence at one end of the junction differs from germline and may be a read error. Germline CDR1 reads SSHAT; CDR2 reads FNYEAQ (reference sequence). The CDR3 runs to 15 residues. The clonotype comes from a male patient aged 2 to 10 who had a stem cell transplant for chronic granulomatous disease, so the T cells may come from the graft donor. J is TRBJ2-3 and V is TRBV7-7; D may be TRBD2 (6 bases). Specimen: peripheral blood, collected 180 days after TCRalphabeta/CD19-depleted stem cell transplant. The CDR3 loop reads CASSPGLGVADTQYF. DNA of the CDR3: TGTGCTAGCAGCCCGGGACTGGGGGTGGCAGATACGCAGTATTTT.